Below, one TCR beta chain is given with its context. Antigen: not known. The data belong to a study of cytomegalovirus exposure and HLA in healthy donors. Findings of the study overall: No immune exposure information besides CMV serostatus was available. About 90% or about 30% of the time was how often most TCR beta V segments were productive, according to an earlier analysis.

The CDR3 length is 14 residues. Germline CDR1 is SGDLS and CDR2 is YYNGEE. The ends were cut back, 5 bases at V and 1 base at J, with 11 bases in the middle. It was with 60 Vbeta and 13 Jbeta primers that the PCR ran. Here immunoSEQ multiplex PCR was the method, and the copy in TCRdb shows in-frame clones only, minus some. This table has 120,000 or so clones, about 86% appearing once. This sequence joins TRBV9 and TRBJ2-3; TRBD1 is a possible D gene (5 bases). What was sequenced was PBMCs. The sequence came from a woman aged 40 to 50 in good health and CMV-seronegative. CDR3 loop: CASSGDSRTDTQYF. The CDR3 DNA follows: TGTGCCAGCAGTGGTGACAGTCGCACAGATACGCAGTATTTT. Using reference TRBV9 and TRBJ2-3 for the parts outside the CDR3, the full variable domain is DSGVTQTPKHLITATGQRVTLRCSPRSGDLSVYWYQQSLDQGLQFLIQYYNGEERAKGNILERFSAQQFPDLHSELNLSSLELGDSALYFCASSGDSRTDTQYFGPGTRLTVL.